This paragraph reports one T cell receptor beta chain. The CDR3 has 15 amino acids. Germline lookup yields CDR1 MDHEN and CDR2 SYDVKM. V lost 2 bases, J lost 5 bases, and 10 bases lay in between. Original data processing: Amplification with reference gene primers provided the estimates of nucleated cell counts. Repertoires were generated with immunoSEQ multiplex PCR, while TCRdb's copy carries only in-frame clones and drops some. The DNA gave D and trimming, while V, J and clone size come from that table. The sample contains 250,000 to 300,000 clones, 90% of which appear only once. The sample belongs to a study of blood T cell repertoires in COVID-19. Study in general: The samples span acute and convalescent COVID-19 from the United States, Italy and Spain. From T cells, B-cell-depleted T cells, or PBMCs came the material, which was cDNA or gDNA.

This chain joins TRBV28 and TRBJ1-6, with TRBD1 as a possible D gene (6 bases). What was sequenced was peripheral blood. The sequence derives from a woman in her thirties or forties with acute or convalescent COVID-19. CDR3 residues: CASSLTDRDNSPLHF. The CDR3 nucleotides read TGTGCCAGCAGTTTAACGGACAGAGATAATTCACCCCTCCACTTT.